A single sample gave rise to the 21 T cell receptor beta chains below, sequenced in a study of T cell responses to AZD1222 COVID-19 vaccine. Sequencing was performed with immunoSEQ multiplex PCR; in TCRdb, only in-frame clones are kept and a portion is missing. The top ten clones hold approximately 5.4% of a sample with just under 150,000 clones, 86% of them seen once. This specimen consisted of peripheral blood, obtained 28 days after the second AZD1222 dose. Receptors were obtained from an adult who received the AZD1222 COVID-19 vaccine.

V is TRBV2 and J is TRBJ1-2; D might be TRBD1 (6 bases). Germline values: CDR1 SNHLY, CDR2 FYNNEI. CDR3 length equals 15 residues. Trimming took 2 bases from V and 3 from J, leaving 13 bases between them. This CDR3 is CASSERGRVDYGYTF. CDR3 bases: TGTGCCAGCAGTGAACGGGGGCGCGTGGACTATGGCTACACCTTC.

The chain couples TRBV4-1 to TRBJ2-3; D unresolved. Germline CDR1 reads MGHRA; CDR2 reads YSYEKL. V shed 0 bases and J shed 2 bases, with 24 bases lying between them. The CDR3 runs to 20 residues. The CDR3 loop reads CASSQDRPRSRSQNTDTQYF. CDR3 bases: TGCGCCAGCAGCCAAGATCGCCCCCGCTCTAGGAGTCAGAACACAGATACGCAGTATTTT.

This CDR3 is CASRRGQGYEQYF. For the CDR3, the DNA is TGTGCCAGCAGAAGAGGACAGGGGTACGAGCAGTACTTC. V gene TRBV4-2 combines with J gene TRBJ2-7, with 9 bases fitting TRBD1. Germline CDR1 reads LGHNA; CDR2 reads YNFKEQ. V trimming: 6 bases; J trimming: 4 bases; junction bases outside the gene matches: 4. The CDR3 length is 13 residues.

V is TRBV29-1 and J is TRBJ2-1, with a possible D match to TRBD2 (5 bases). Per the germline V gene, CDR1 is SQVTM and CDR2 is ANQGSEA. The CDR3 runs to 13 residues. Between the trimmed V and J ends, which lost 2 bases and 7 bases, there was a span of 12 bases. The CDR3 nucleotides are TGCAGCGTTGAAACGAATCCGGGGAATGAGCAGTTCTTC. It translates to CSVETNPGNEQFF.

The J gene is TRBJ1-1, the V gene TRBV4-2, with TRBD1 matching over 9 bases. The germline V gene encodes CDR1 LGHNA and CDR2 YNFKEQ. V lost 3 bases, J lost 0 bases, and 5 bases stayed unmatched. This CDR3 has 16 residues. The CDR3 bases are TGTGCCAGCAGCCAGGATAACAGGGGGCTGAACACTGAAGCTTTCTTT. Its protein is CASSQDNRGLNTEAFF.

This clone was recorded a few times. The chain links TRBV19 to TRBJ1-5; D gene ambiguous. The CDR3 runs to 13 residues. The germline V and J ends were trimmed by 9 bases and 2 bases, with 11 bases remaining between them. Germline V gives CDR1 LNHDA, CDR2 SQIVND (reference sequence). The CDR3 region is CASRFVGNQPQHF. The CDR3 bases are TGTGCCAGCCGGTTCGTAGGCAATCAGCCCCAGCATTTT.

This clone was picked up a small number of times. For the CDR3, the DNA is TGTGCCAGCAGCCAAGAGACCCAGTACTTC. Protein product: CASSQETQYF. This sequence joins TRBV4-2 and TRBJ2-5; D is unclear. Trimming cost V 0 bases and J 7 bases, with 0 bases left between them. This CDR3 is 10 amino acids long. Germline CDR1 LGHNA, CDR2 YNFKEQ.

CDR3 nucleotides: TGTGCCAGCAGCCCCCCCGGGGGGTCCTACGAGCAGTACTTC. It yields the protein CASSPPGGSYEQYF. The V call is TRBV6-5, the J call TRBJ2-7; TRBD2 agrees at 7 bases. Germline V gives CDR1 MNHEY, CDR2 SVGAGI. With V trimmed by 6 bases and J by 1 base, 6 bases remained unmatched. This CDR3 is 14 amino acids long.

V and J are TRBV18 and TRBJ1-3; D ambiguous. Germline CDR1 and CDR2: KGHSH and LQKENI. The CDR3 contains 15 residues. Trimming cost V 2 bases and J 0 bases, with 8 bases left between them. The CDR3 loop reads CASSPGRGSGNTIYF. The CDR3 nucleotides are TGTGCCAGCTCACCAGGACGAGGCTCTGGAAACACCATATATTTT.

The chain links TRBV6-4 to TRBJ2-1, with 12 bases matching TRBD2. CDR3 length: 20 residues. V was pared by 1 base and J by 0 bases, with 10 bases of the junction left unmatched. Per germline, CDR1 MRHNA and CDR2 SNTAGT. The CDR3 region has the DNA TGTGCCAGCAGTGACTTGACCGGGACTAGCGGGTCTAGCTCCTACAATGAGCAGTTCTTC. It yields the protein CASSDLTGTSGSSSYNEQFF.

V gene TRBV15 combines with J gene TRBJ1-5; 7 bases match TRBD1. In germline, CDR1 is LNHNV, CDR2 YYDKDF (reference sequence). The CDR3 is 20 amino acids. V trimming: 1 base; J trimming: 1 base; junction bases outside the gene matches: 16. CDR3 DNA sequence: TGTGCCACCAGCAGAGCGGGAAGACAGGGTGGGCGAATCAGCAATCAGCCCCAGCATTTT. Encoded protein: CATSRAGRQGGRISNQPQHF.

This clone has just a few counts. The genes are TRBV10-3 and TRBJ2-3, with D perhaps given as TRBD1 or TRBD2 (6 bases each). The CDR3 has 15 amino acids. Deletions cut 6 bases from V and 0 bases from J, with 13 bases between. The germline CDR1 and CDR2 sequences are ENHRY and SYGVKD. CDR3 sequence: CAIRPGAQSTDTQYF. CDR3 in DNA: TGTGCCATCAGACCGGGGGCGCAGAGCACAGATACGCAGTATTTT.

The chain carries TRBV11-2 and TRBJ1-5; a weak D match, TRBD1 (6 bases). CDR1 is SGHAT, CDR2 FQNNGV, per germline. V was clipped by 5 bases and J by 5 bases, with 13 bases between them. The CDR3 is made up of 14 amino acids. The CDR3 protein is CASSAAQGYQPQHF. The CDR3 DNA is TGTGCCAGCAGCGCAGCCCAGGGGTATCAGCCCCAGCATTTT.

The V and J genes are TRBV6-6 and TRBJ2-7, with TRBD2 matching over 7 bases. CDR3 length: 15 amino acids. V was clipped by 0 bases and J by 2 bases; unmatched bases: 4. Germline V gene sequence: CDR1 MNHNY, CDR2 SVGAGI (reference sequence). DNA for the CDR3: TGTGCCAGCAGTTACTCGGGCGGGAGAGCCTACGAGCAGTACTTC. Its translation is CASSYSGGRAYEQYF.

The gene calls are TRBV24-1 and TRBJ2-3; no clear D. The V and J ends lost 8 bases and 2 bases respectively, with 10 bases between them. The CDR3 is 13 amino acids. Germline loops: CDR1 KGHDR, CDR2 SFDVKD. CDR3 sequence (DNA): TGTGCCACCACCCCTGGGGTCACAGATACGCAGTATTTT. Encoded protein: CATTPGVTDTQYF.

The chain joins TRBV6-5 to TRBJ2-2; 7 bases are shared with TRBD1. The V and J ends lost 8 bases and 3 bases, in that order; junction bases with no gene match: 6. This CDR3 is 14 amino acids long. CDR1 and CDR2 from the germline V gene are MNHEY and SVGAGI. The CDR3 protein is CASRWTGDTGELFF. The CDR3 coding sequence is TGTGCCAGCCGGTGGACAGGTGACACCGGGGAGCTGTTTTTT.

The chain has TRBV2 and TRBJ1-1; 8 nucleotides align to TRBD1. The germline CDR1 and CDR2 sequences are SNHLY and FYNNEI. CDR3 length: 15 residues. V dropped 5 bases and J dropped 3; count of bases not matched to a gene: 8. DNA of the CDR3: TGTGCCAGCAGTCGAGAGGGACAGGCATACACTGAAGCTTTCTTT. This sequence encodes CASSREGQAYTEAFF.

The CDR3 loop is CASSGGLEQETQYF. In DNA form, the CDR3 reads TGTGCCAGCAGCGGGGGACTAGAACAAGAGACCCAGTACTTC. The chain recombines TRBV11-3 with TRBJ2-5; TRBD2 matches 8 bases. This CDR3 is 14 amino acids long. CDR1 and CDR2 from the germline V gene are SGHNT and YENEEA. The J segment lost 2 bases and the V segment lost 5 bases, leaving 4 bases of the junction unmatched.

The rearrangement joins TRBV24-1 to TRBJ2-7; 11 positions agree with TRBD2. The CDR3 is 16 residues long. J gave up 7 bases and V 4 bases, and 11 bases lay outside the gene matches. Germline CDR1 and CDR2: KGHDR and SFDVKD. In DNA, the CDR3 is TGTGCCACCAGTGACCCGAGTAGCGGGGGGGCCTCTGAGCAGTACTTC. Encoded protein: CATSDPSSGGASEQYF.

CDR3 in amino acids: CATPAELAGESQETQYF. CDR3 bases: TGTGCCACCCCGGCTGAACTAGCGGGAGAATCTCAAGAGACCCAGTACTTC. This chain joins TRBV24-1 and TRBJ2-5, with 11 bases aligning to TRBD2. The V and J ends lost 9 bases and 2 bases, in that order; junction bases with no gene match: 13. The CDR3 is 17 amino acids. CDR1 and CDR2 from the germline V gene are KGHDR and SFDVKD.

The chain couples TRBV7-2 to TRBJ2-1; 9 bases match TRBD1. The CDR3 covers 15 residues. With V trimmed by 8 bases and J by 6 bases, 11 bases remained unmatched. Per the germline V gene, CDR1 is SGHTA and CDR2 is FQGNSA. In DNA, the CDR3 is TGTGCCAGCTCCGATAGGGACAGGGTGGCCAATGAGCAGTTCTTC. Translation gives CASSDRDRVANEQFF.